This entry concerns a single T cell receptor beta chain. Its cognate antigen is unknown. Unique molecular identifiers were attached to individual cDNA molecules. TCRdb passed the 5' RACE reads through MiXCR, listing each CDR3 protein once. The top ten hold 21% of the sample, which has 100,000 to 150,000 distinct CDR3 sequences, 14% to 15% seen once. The data belong to a study of early T cells in non-severe SARS-CoV-2 infection. Looking at the study overall: Chains were not paired, and sequencing was done on bulk RNA from unsorted whole blood.

Germline assignment: CDR1 SGHVS and CDR2 FNYEAQ. This CDR3 has 15 residues. Germline trimming cut 2 bases from V and 1 base from J; bases unmatched to any gene: 0. Study-level findings and limits: Matches to VDJdb favored anti-spike CD8 responses and missed private and CD4 specificities.

This clonotype was sampled from an adult who was a healthcare worker with PCR-confirmed SARS-CoV-2 infection or an uninfected control (not recorded which). Specimen: whole blood. The V call is TRBV7-6, the J call TRBJ2-5, with 11 bases aligning to TRBD2. CDR3 residues: CASSLLAGGQETQYF. The CDR3 DNA follows: TGTGCCAGCAGCTTACTAGCGGGGGGCCAAGAGACCCAGTACTTC.